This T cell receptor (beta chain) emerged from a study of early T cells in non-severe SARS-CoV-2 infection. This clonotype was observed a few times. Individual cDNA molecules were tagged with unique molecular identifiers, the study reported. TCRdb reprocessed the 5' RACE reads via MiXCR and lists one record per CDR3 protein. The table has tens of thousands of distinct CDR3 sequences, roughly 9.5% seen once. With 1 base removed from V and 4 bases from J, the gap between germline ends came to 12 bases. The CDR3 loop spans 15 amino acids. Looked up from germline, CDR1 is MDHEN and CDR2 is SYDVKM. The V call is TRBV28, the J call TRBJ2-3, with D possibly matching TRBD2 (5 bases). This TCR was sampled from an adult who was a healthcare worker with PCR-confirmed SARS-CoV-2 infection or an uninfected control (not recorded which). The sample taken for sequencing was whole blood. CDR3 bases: TGTGCCAGCAGTTTATTTGGAGGAAGCGCAGATACGCAGTATTTT. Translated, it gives CASSLFGGSADTQYF. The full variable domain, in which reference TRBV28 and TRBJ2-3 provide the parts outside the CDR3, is DVKVTQSSRYLVKRTGEKVFLECVQDMDHENMFWYRQDPGLGLRLIYFSYDVKMKEKGDIPEGYSVSREKKERFSLILESASTNQTSMYLCASSLFGGSADTQYFGPGTRLTVL.